The sequence of this T cell receptor beta chain was determined in a study of blood T cell repertoires in COVID-19. Study details: Sites across the United States, Italy and Spain contributed samples from acute and convalescent COVID-19. PBMCs, B-cell-depleted T cells, or T cells provided the cDNA or gDNA that made up the material.

The CDR3 runs 14 residues. Trimming shortened V by 7 bases and J by 0 bases, and 10 bases separated the two germline ends. Germline CDR1 SEHNR, CDR2 FQNEAQ (reference sequence). Clones were sequenced by immunoSEQ multiplex PCR, and TCRdb holds only the in-frame ones, with some missing. The sample has tens of thousands of clones; roughly 80% are singletons. The chain uses TRBV7-9 and TRBJ2-1, with a possible D match to TRBD2 (6 bases). This clonotype originated in a human donor in a cohort sampled during active COVID-19. The sample comprised peripheral blood. The CDR3 nucleotides are TGTGCCAGCAAGGGCGGGGTCTCCTACAATGAGCAGTTCTTC. Amino acid sequence: CASKGGVSYNEQFF.